The present T cell receptor beta chain was sequenced within a study of cytomegalovirus exposure and HLA in healthy donors. Study observations and caveats: The majority of TCR sequences were rare, yet some public TCRs appeared in many donors.

The method was immunoSEQ multiplex PCR; TCRdb's version includes in-frame clones alone and lacks a portion of them. The sample has approximately 60,000 clones; 92% are singletons. From the approximately 120-subject validation cohort, which was separate from the approximately 670-subject first cohort, the donors were drawn. CDR1 and CDR2 (germline): SNHLY, FYNNEI. The J segment lost 4 bases and the V segment lost 2 bases, leaving 11 bases of the junction unmatched. The CDR3 is made up of 17 amino acids. Points on this clone: What it recognizes is unknown.

This receptor was obtained from a woman aged 18-29 years in good health and CMV-seronegative. Sequenced sample: PBMCs. The rearrangement links TRBV2 to TRBJ2-5; 9 bases align to TRBD2. The CDR3 nucleotides are TGTGCCAGCAGTGAATGGACTGGCGGGGGGGCTCGAGAGACCCAGTACTTC. Translating gives CASSEWTGGGARETQYF.